This TCR beta chain emerged from a study of OX40 agonist ivuxolimab in advanced cancers. Study details: Ivuxolimab, an agonistic anti-OX40 (CD134) antibody, was given to patients. Patient treatment consisted of intravenous ivuxolimab administration every 2 weeks at 0.01 to 10 mg/kg.

Turning to this clone: Its antigen remains unknown.

The CDR3 is made up of 14 amino acids. The V end lost 0 bases, the J end lost 0 bases, and 4 bases lay between the germline ends. Germline lookup yields CDR1 MGHRA and CDR2 YSYEKL. Libraries were prepared by immunoSEQ multiplex PCR; TCRdb keeps only in-frame clonotypes and omits some of them. In the table there are about 15,000 clones, over 65% of which are singletons. General study results and limits: Expanded peripheral T-cell antigen specificity went undetermined. Among the lowest peripheral clonal expansion occurred in 0.1-3.0 mg/kg partial responders.

V and J are TRBV4-1 and TRBJ2-3; D ambiguous. The TCR was taken from an adult with an advanced solid tumor such as melanoma, head and neck, liver or kidney cancer. The specimen comprised CD4+ or CD8+ T cells sorted from blood, sampled in a trial of the OX40 agonist ivuxolimab. The CDR3 coding sequence is TGCGCCAGCAGCCAAGAGTTAAGCACAGATACGCAGTATTTT. Encoded protein: CASSQELSTDTQYF.